The clone carrying this T cell receptor (beta chain) was found a few times. Its antigen is unidentified. The sample originates from a study of T-cell memory formation after mild COVID-19. Study results and limitations: The main location of contracting CD4+ clones was CM and EM, and that of contracting CD8+ clones was EMRA. Some SARS-CoV-2-responding clones were already detected in memory before infection.

The CDR3 loop spans 14 amino acids. Trimming at V came to 5 bases and at J to 4 bases, leaving 9 bases not matched to a gene. CDR1 is DFQATT and CDR2 is SNEGSKA in the germline V gene (reference sequence). One entry per CDR3 protein, called by TCRdb with MiXCR from the 5' RACE reads. In the table there are some 440,000 distinct CDR3 sequences, around a quarter of which are singletons. The chain employs TRBV20-1 and TRBJ2-5, with 8 bases identical to TRBD2. Source material: PBMCs or a T cell subset sorted from them (not recorded which). The receptor was isolated from an adult woman who had mild COVID-19 (a few samples of this study predate the infection). Cell type and time point are not known. The CDR3 spells CSAESGRLLETQYF. In nucleotides, the CDR3 is TGCAGTGCTGAAAGCGGGAGACTGTTAGAGACCCAGTACTTC.